The entry that follows covers one TCR beta chain sequence. PCR was performed using 60 Vbeta and 13 Jbeta primers. The table came from immunoSEQ multiplex PCR; TCRdb's copy has only in-frame clones and leaves some out. The sample lists roughly 200,000 clones, nearly 80% occurring once. This specimen comes from a study of cytomegalovirus exposure and HLA in healthy donors. The germline CDR1 and CDR2 sequences are MDHEN and SYDVKM. This CDR3 has 20 amino acids. The V and J ends lost 1 base and 2 bases, in that order; junction bases with no gene match: 12. The sequence came from a female donor in good health and CMV-seronegative. Source material: PBMCs. V and J are TRBV28 and TRBJ2-3; 13 bases agree with TRBD2. The CDR3 protein is CASSLYIRTSGGAVTDTQYF. The CDR3 DNA reads TGTGCCAGCAGTTTATATATTCGGACTAGCGGGGGTGCGGTCACAGATACGCAGTATTTT.